This TCR beta chain stems from a study of cytomegalovirus exposure and HLA in healthy donors. General observations from the study: DRB1 showed the most TCR associations and HLA-C the fewest in a later analysis, as rates varied by HLA locus. Sequencing depth roughly uniform across donors was assumed in presence/absence analyses. A few of the chains that were CMV-associated were confirmed in vitro to be specific for CMV antigens. It was reported that TCR beta sequences correctly inferred the HLA-A and HLA-B alleles for most subjects.

As concerns this clone: Its antigen is not known.

PCR amplification relied on 60 Vbeta primers (plus 13 Jbeta primers). Measured with immunoSEQ multiplex PCR; TCRdb has only the in-frame clones, and not every one. The sample table includes tens of thousands of clones. The CDR3 contains 12 residues. Germline V gene data show CDR1 as SGHDT and CDR2 as YYEEEE. The V and J ends lost 6 bases and 4 bases respectively, with 10 bases between them. The clonotype originates from a woman under 30 in good health and CMV-seronegative. The J gene is TRBJ1-1, the V gene TRBV5-6; D call uncertain. What was sequenced was PBMCs. The DNA of the CDR3 is TGTGCCAGCACTTGGGCTGGCACTGAAGCTTTCTTT. Its protein is CASTWAGTEAFF.